The T cell receptor (beta chain) described here comes from a study of beta chain features in type 1 diabetes. General study results and limits: Shorter TCRB CDR3s, moderately but significantly so, marked every one of the four CD4+ subsets in Type 1 diabetes patients. Patients showed naive, central memory and Treg TCRB repertoires that appeared more similar than those of healthy donors. PCR might favor shorter templates, equally in patients and controls.

It was via CD45RO/CCR7/CD25/CD127/CD95/CD27 that CD4+ naive, central memory, regulatory and stem cell-like memory cells were sorted. Sequenced material consisted of expressed TCRB transcripts (all of the isolated RNA was reverse transcribed). Some clones are missing from TCRdb's copy, which holds only in-frame ones; the method was immunoSEQ multiplex PCR. The sample holds 500,000 to 700,000 clones, about a sixth seen once. This clone was counted a single time. Its antigen is unknown. The V gene's germline CDR1 is SQVTM and CDR2 ANQGSEA. The CDR3 covers 13 residues. Trimming pared 4 bases from V and 1 base from J, leaving 10 bases between.

Sequencing used naive CD4+ T cells from blood. The receptor was derived from a man aged 18 to 30 in good health. The chain combines TRBV29-1 with TRBJ1-1; no definite D call. CDR3 nucleotide sequence: TGCAGCGTTGGGGCCCGCCCGAACACTGAAGCTTTCTTT. Amino acid sequence: CSVGARPNTEAFF.